This TCR beta chain is drawn from a study of glioma-infiltrating T cells after dendritic cell vaccination. In germline, CDR1 is MDHEN, CDR2 SYDVKM. V lost 6 bases to trimming and J lost 2 bases; unmatched junction nucleotides: 5. There are 15 residues in the CDR3. This clone was seen a single time. TCRdb keeps only in-frame clones here, not all; method: immunoSEQ multiplex PCR. The sample consists of around 90,000 clones, approximately 81% of them appearing once. The TCR comes from a human donor with glioblastoma. V usage is TRBV28 and J usage is TRBJ1-5; 9 nucleotides line up with TRBD1. Sequencing used blood, obtained before dendritic cell vaccination. CDR3 sequence reads: CASRKTGGGNQPQHF. As DNA, the CDR3 is TGTGCCAGCAGGAAAACAGGGGGCGGCAATCAGCCCCAGCATTTT.